Each of the 14 T cell receptor beta chains below was sequenced from the same sample in a study of blood T cell repertoires in COVID-19. Profiled with immunoSEQ multiplex PCR; TCRdb holds only in-frame clones, not every one. This table holds 170,000 or so clones, around nine tenths found once. Sequencing was carried out using peripheral blood. The origin of the receptors is a man aged 40-49 years with active or convalescent COVID-19.

This CDR3 is CASSLQGRIETQYF. CDR3 bases: TGTGCCAGCAGTTTACAGGGAAGGATAGAGACCCAGTACTTC. This chain joins TRBV28 and TRBJ2-5; tentatively, D is TRBD1 (5 bases). This CDR3 region has 14 residues. Germline V gene lookup returns CDR1 MDHEN and CDR2 SYDVKM. V was shortened by 2 bases and J by 4 bases, with 11 bases between the two germline ends.

The chain carries TRBV30 and TRBJ1-5, with D maybe TRBD1 (5 bases). The V gene's germline CDR1 is GTSNPN and CDR2 SVGIG (reference sequence). The V and J ends lost 2 bases and 2 bases respectively, with 16 bases between them. The CDR3 runs 16 residues. CDR3 in DNA: TGTGCCTGGAGTCCCACAGGCGGGGGGGGCAATCAGCCCCAGCATTTT. It specifies CAWSPTGGGGNQPQHF.

This clone has just a few counts. V and J are TRBV5-4 and TRBJ1-2, with 10 bases lining up with TRBD1. Germline assignment: CDR1 SGHNT and CDR2 YYREEE (reference sequence). J was trimmed by 8 bases and V by 4 bases; bases with no gene match: 8. CDR3 length: 14 residues. CDR3 region: CASSTDRGQGGYTF. In DNA form, the CDR3 reads TGTGCCAGCAGCACCGACAGGGGGCAAGGGGGCTACACCTTC.

This chain links TRBV11-2 with TRBJ2-5; 10 bases are shared with TRBD2. This CDR3 is built from 15 residues. Germline CDR1 and CDR2: SGHAT and FQNNGV. The trim removed 2 bases at V and 3 bases at J, leaving 3 bases unmatched. DNA of the CDR3: TGTGCCAGCAGCTTACGGCTAGCGGGGGAAGAGACCCAGTACTTC. Protein sequence: CASSLRLAGEETQYF.

V usage is TRBV9 and J usage is TRBJ1-6, with a weak D call TRBD1 (5 bases). CDR1 is SGDLS, CDR2 YYNGEE, per germline. The CDR3 totals 17 residues. Between the trimmed V and J ends, which lost 2 bases and 0 bases, there was a span of 12 bases. CDR3 loop: CASSVKQDPSYNSPLHF. In DNA form, the CDR3 reads TGTGCCAGCAGCGTGAAACAGGACCCCTCCTATAATTCACCCCTCCACTTT.

J is TRBJ2-7 and V is TRBV5-4; weak D call: TRBD2 (5 bases). Germline values: CDR1 SGHNT, CDR2 YYREEE (reference sequence). Deletions cut 2 bases from V and 4 bases from J, with 13 bases between. The CDR3 has 14 amino acids. For the CDR3, the DNA is TGTGCCAGCAGCTTCCGGGGAAGTGTGTACGAGCAGTACTTC. This gives the protein CASSFRGSVYEQYF.

The chain employs TRBV7-9 and TRBJ1-2; the D gene is possibly TRBD1 (5 bases). V dropped 1 base and J dropped 1 base, with 13 bases sitting between them. Germline lookup yields CDR1 SEHNR and CDR2 FQNEAQ (reference sequence). This CDR3 comprises 16 residues. The CDR3 loop is CASSLVPGMVNYGYTF. CDR3 sequence (DNA): TGTGCCAGCAGCTTAGTCCCAGGGATGGTTAACTATGGCTACACCTTC.

This chain uses TRBV13 with TRBJ2-3; perhaps TRBD1 as D (6 bases). Trimming left V 5 bases short and J 2 bases short, with 14 bases between. CDR1 PRHDT and CDR2 FYEKMQ come from the germline V gene (reference sequence). The CDR3 sequence is 15 residues long. The CDR3 is CASSPRDKTTDTQYF. DNA for the CDR3: TGTGCCAGCAGCCCCCGGGACAAGACCACAGATACGCAGTATTTT.

The chain carries TRBV30 and TRBJ2-7, with D maybe TRBD2 (6 bases). This CDR3 comprises 14 residues. Germline V gene sequence: CDR1 GTSNPN, CDR2 SVGIG (reference sequence). Trimming shortened V by 4 bases and J by 3 bases, and 16 bases separated the two germline ends. The CDR3 bases are TGTGCCTGGAAAAACGCGGGGTGGAACTACGAGCAGTACTTC. It encodes CAWKNAGWNYEQYF.

This chain connects TRBV6-5 to TRBJ2-7; possible D gene TRBD1, 6 bases. The V end lost 6 bases, the J end lost 0 bases, and 12 bases lay between the germline ends. The length of the CDR3 is 14 residues. CDR1 is MNHEY, CDR2 SVGAGI, per germline. CDR3 residues: CASRRTVSSYEQYF. DNA for the CDR3: TGTGCCAGCAGAAGGACAGTGAGCTCCTACGAGCAGTACTTC.

The chain carries TRBV11-3 and TRBJ2-5; D gene ambiguous. This CDR3 has 13 amino acids. Germline V CDR1 and CDR2: SGHNT, YENEEA. V lost 4 bases and J 5 bases, leaving 11 bases between the germline ends. CDR3 sequence: CASSSEFRETQYF. The CDR3 nucleotides read TGTGCCAGCAGCTCCGAGTTCCGGGAGACCCAGTACTTC.

The chain couples TRBV5-1 to TRBJ2-1; 9 bases map to TRBD1. The V segment lost 6 bases and the J segment 0 bases; nucleotides outside the gene matches: 4. Germline V lookup: CDR1 SGHRS, CDR2 YFSETQ. The CDR3 totals 15 residues. CDR3 region: CASTLDRGSYNEQFF. CDR3 nucleotides: TGCGCCAGCACCCTGGACAGGGGCTCCTACAATGAGCAGTTCTTC.

The chain couples TRBV18 to TRBJ1-3; tentatively, D is TRBD1 (5 bases). Germline CDR1 is KGHSH and CDR2 is LQKENI. The CDR3 sequence is 16 residues long. The V end was cut by 2 bases, the J end by 0 bases, with 11 bases between. CDR3 protein: CASSPSGSHSGNTIYF. Here the CDR3 DNA reads TGTGCCAGCTCACCATCAGGGTCCCACTCTGGAAACACCATATATTTT.

The genes are TRBV7-9 and TRBJ1-4; the D gene is possibly TRBD1 (5 bases). CDR1 and CDR2 from the germline V gene are SEHNR and FQNEAQ (reference sequence). The ends were cut back, 5 bases at V and 7 bases at J, with 20 bases in the middle. This CDR3 has 16 amino acids. This CDR3 is CASSVRQSPGGEKLFF. CDR3 sequence (DNA): TGTGCCAGCAGCGTAAGACAGTCGCCTGGTGGTGAAAAACTGTTTTTT.